These 17 T cell receptor beta chains came from one sample sequenced in a study of cytomegalovirus exposure and HLA in healthy donors. The PCR was carried out with 60 Vbeta primers and 13 Jbeta primers. The protocol was immunoSEQ multiplex PCR, while the TCRdb copy is restricted to in-frame clones and leaves out a portion. The sample contains around 170,000 clones, around 82% of which appear only once. Sequenced: PBMCs. Receptors were obtained from a boy aged 2 to 9 in good health and CMV-seronegative.

The chain carries TRBV7-3 and TRBJ2-1, with 8 nucleotides matching TRBD1. The CDR3 extends over 15 amino acids. Germline lookup yields CDR1 SGHTA and CDR2 FQGTGA. After removal of 5 bases from V and 7 bases from J, the junction contained 10 bases not matched to a gene. The CDR3 DNA is TGTGCCAGCAGCCGTACAGGGGGGAGAAGGAATGAGCAGTTCTTC. Its protein is CASSRTGGRRNEQFF.

This clone appeared a single time. This chain joins TRBV25-1 and TRBJ1-1; TRBD1 aligns across 8 bases. Looked up from germline, CDR1 is MGHDK and CDR2 is SYGVNS. V shed 5 bases, J shed 5 bases, and the junction held 10 bases outside the gene matches. The CDR3 extends over 15 amino acids. The chain's CDR3 is CASSPRTGMWTEAFF. The DNA for the CDR3 is TGTGCCAGCAGTCCCAGGACAGGGATGTGGACTGAAGCTTTCTTT.

This clone was observed a handful of times. This chain uses TRBV19 with TRBJ1-1; no firm D call. Germline lookup yields CDR1 LNHDA and CDR2 SQIVND (reference sequence). The CDR3 has 13 amino acids. V was clipped by 2 bases and J by 7 bases, with 11 bases between them. CDR3 in DNA: TGTGCCAGTAGTATAAACAGCCAATATGAAGCTTTCTTT. Amino acid sequence: CASSINSQYEAFF.

V is TRBV5-4 and J is TRBJ1-4; 8 bases map to TRBD1. The CDR3 covers 15 residues. The V gene end was trimmed by 4 bases and the J gene end by 8 bases; junction bases not matched to a gene: 10. Germline V gene lookup returns CDR1 SGHNT and CDR2 YYREEE (reference sequence). The CDR3: CASSKNQGAGEKLFF. CDR3 in DNA: TGTGCCAGCAGCAAGAATCAGGGGGCGGGAGAAAAACTGTTTTTT.

DNA for the CDR3: TGCGCCAGCAGTCAATCGGGAGGGTTAGGTCAGCCCCAGCATTTT. The encoded protein is CASSQSGGLGQPQHF. The chain is built from TRBV23-1 and TRBJ1-5, with D unresolved. TRBV23-1 is labeled an ORF, and its function is uncertain. The V end was cut by 0 bases, the J end by 6 bases, with 12 bases between. The CDR3 length is 15 residues.

J is TRBJ2-7 and V is TRBV5-6, with TRBD1 identical over 8 bases. The CDR3 consists of 14 residues. V lost 2 bases to trimming and J lost 2 bases; unmatched junction nucleotides: 3. Germline loops: CDR1 SGHDT, CDR2 YYEEEE. CDR3 in DNA: TGTGCCAGCAGCTTCGGGACAGGTCCCTACGAGCAGTACTTC. This codes for CASSFGTGPYEQYF.

The chain couples TRBV6-5 to TRBJ2-5, with 8 positions matching TRBD2. The CDR3 loop spans 15 amino acids. V lost 0 bases to trimming and J lost 0 bases; unmatched junction nucleotides: 0. The V gene's germline CDR1 is MNHEY and CDR2 SVGAGI. The CDR3 loop reads CASSYSRGDQETQYF. In DNA form, the CDR3 reads TGTGCCAGCAGTTACTCGCGGGGGGACCAAGAGACCCAGTACTTC.

This clone has just one count. CDR3 sequence: CASSMRLAGTFGDEQFF. CDR3 DNA sequence: TGTGCCAGTAGTATGAGACTAGCGGGGACCTTTGGGGATGAGCAGTTCTTC. J is TRBJ2-1 and V is TRBV19, with 11 positions matching TRBD2. Unmatched junction bases numbered 12, after V lost 3 bases and J lost 8 bases. This CDR3 has 17 residues. Per the germline V gene, CDR1 is LNHDA and CDR2 is SQIVND (reference sequence).

The CDR3 here is CASSPPGTSQRDTQYF. The CDR3 DNA reads as TGTGCCAGCTCACCACCCGGGACTAGTCAAAGGGATACGCAGTATTTT. The V and J genes are TRBV18 and TRBJ2-3; 8 bases match TRBD2. The CDR3 totals 16 residues. The V segment lost 0 bases and the J segment 6 bases; nucleotides outside the gene matches: 8. Germline CDR1 is KGHSH and CDR2 is LQKENI. The complete variable domain, with remaining parts taken from reference TRBV18 and TRBJ2-3, reads NAGVMQNPRHLVRRRGQEARLRCSPMKGHSHVYWYRQLPEEGLKFMVYLQKENIIDESGMPKERFSAEFPKEGPSILRIQQVVRGDSAAYFCASSPPGTSQRDTQYFGPGTRLTVL.

The gene calls are TRBV15 and TRBJ2-1, with 13 bases that match TRBD2. The junction had 6 bases not matched to a gene; V was cut back by 0 bases and J by 4 bases. Germline V gives CDR1 LNHNV, CDR2 YYDKDF (reference sequence). CDR3 length: 18 amino acids. In DNA, the CDR3 is TGTGCCACCAGCAGAGATAGGTTGGGACTAGCGGGATACAATGAGCAGTTCTTC. Its translation is CATSRDRLGLAGYNEQFF.

The chain uses TRBV5-1 and TRBJ2-7; D might be TRBD2 (5 bases). This CDR3 is 14 amino acids long. V gave up 1 base and J gave up 3 bases, with 11 bases separating them. Per germline, CDR1 SGHRS and CDR2 YFSETQ. The CDR3 DNA follows: TGCGCCAGCAGCTTGAAAACAGACTACTACGAGCAGTACTTC. Amino acids: CASSLKTDYYEQYF.

The chain carries TRBV5-6 and TRBJ1-5; a weak D match, TRBD1 (5 bases). The CDR3 runs 18 residues. With 4 bases removed from V and 0 bases from J, the gap between germline ends came to 20 bases. Germline V lookup: CDR1 SGHDT, CDR2 YYEEEE. The CDR3 nucleotides are TGTGCCAGCAGCATTGCGGGGCAGAGATTCGGTAGCAATCAGCCCCAGCATTTT. Protein: CASSIAGQRFGSNQPQHF.

The V and J genes are TRBV19 and TRBJ1-5, with D possibly matching TRBD1 (5 bases). V lost 3 bases, J lost 4 bases, and 16 bases lay in between. The CDR3 totals 16 residues. Germline V gene sequence: CDR1 LNHDA, CDR2 SQIVND (reference sequence). The CDR3 sequence is CASSMSGVGRNQPQHF. The CDR3 nucleotides are TGTGCCAGTAGTATGTCGGGGGTAGGGCGAAATCAGCCCCAGCATTTT. Full variable domain (missing parts from reference TRBV19 and TRBJ1-5): DGGITQSPKYLFRKEGQNVTLSCEQNLNHDAMYWYRQDPGQGLRLIYYSQIVNDFQKGDIAEGYSVSREKKESFPLTVTSAQKNPTAFYLCASSMSGVGRNQPQHFGDGTRLSIL.

V usage is TRBV10-2 and J usage is TRBJ2-7, with 8 bases lining up with TRBD2. CDR1 is WSHSY and CDR2 is SAAADI in the germline V gene. V gave up 7 bases and J gave up 1 base; unmatched junction bases: 6. The CDR3 is made up of 14 amino acids. CDR3 sequence reads: CASTLTSESYEQYF. The CDR3 DNA sequence: TGCGCCAGCACCCTGACTAGCGAGTCCTACGAGCAGTACTTC.

The rearrangement uses TRBV6-1 and TRBJ2-5, with 9 bases identical to TRBD1. The CDR3 is 15 amino acids. Per the germline V gene, CDR1 is MNHNS and CDR2 is SASEGT. V dropped 6 bases and J dropped 1; count of bases not matched to a gene: 6. CDR3: CASRTDRGFQETQYF. The CDR3 nucleotides read TGTGCCAGCAGGACGGACAGGGGATTCCAAGAGACCCAGTACTTC.

CDR3 residues: CASSQVPGTMYEQYF. The CDR3 nucleotides read TGCGCCAGCAGCCAAGTTCCCGGGACTATGTACGAGCAGTACTTC. This chain uses TRBV4-1 with TRBJ2-7, with 7 bases matching TRBD2. With V trimmed by 1 base and J by 4 bases, 7 bases remained unmatched. CDR1 MGHRA and CDR2 YSYEKL come from the germline V gene. The CDR3 covers 15 residues.

This chain links TRBV5-8 with TRBJ2-2; possibly TRBD1 for D (6 bases). Germline V gene lookup returns CDR1 SGHTS and CDR2 YDEGEE. V was pared by 1 base and J by 2 bases, with 12 bases between. The CDR3 totals 16 residues. CDR3 amino acids: CASSLFRTVNTGELFF. The CDR3 DNA is TGTGCCAGCAGCTTGTTCCGGACAGTTAACACCGGGGAGCTGTTTTTT. Supplemented by reference TRBV5-8 and TRBJ2-2, the full variable domain reads EAGVTQSPTHLIKTRGQQATLRCSPISGHTSVYWYQQALGLGLQFLLWYDEGEERNRGNFPPRFSGRQFPNYSSELNVNALELEDSALYLCASSLFRTVNTGELFFGEGSRLTVL.